This T cell receptor beta chain is drawn from a study of Graves' ophthalmopathy and Graves' hyperthyroidism. Amplification of TCR beta CDR3 regions used RNA transcripts. Amplification began with first-round RT-PCR using HTBI primers, then second-round multiplex PCR was performed. One entry per CDR3 protein results from TCRdb running MiXCR on the multiplex PCR reads. The sample carries roughly 1.1 million distinct CDR3 sequences, 35% to 40% recorded once. On this clonotype itself: A junction boundary mismatches the germline segment, possibly from a read error.

The CDR3 runs to 14 residues. CDR1 is DFQATT, CDR2 SNEGSKA, per germline (reference sequence). The clonotype comes from an adult man with Graves' hyperthyroidism. Sequenced material: peripheral blood or thyroid tissue (not recorded which). J is TRBJ2-7 and V is TRBV20-1, with TRBD2 as a possible D gene (5 bases). CDR3 bases: TGCAGTGCTATCGACCTCGGAGGCACCGGGGAGCTGTACTTC. Its translation: CSAIDLGGTGELYF.